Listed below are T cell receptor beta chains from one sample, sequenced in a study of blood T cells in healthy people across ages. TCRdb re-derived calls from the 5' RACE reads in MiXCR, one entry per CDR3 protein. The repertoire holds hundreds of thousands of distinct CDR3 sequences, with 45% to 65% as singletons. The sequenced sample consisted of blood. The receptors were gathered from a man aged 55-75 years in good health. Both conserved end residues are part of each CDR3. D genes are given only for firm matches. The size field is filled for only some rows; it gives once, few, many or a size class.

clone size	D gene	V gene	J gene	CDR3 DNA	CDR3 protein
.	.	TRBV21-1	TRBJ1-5	TGTGCCAGCAGCAAAGCGGCAGGGGGCGAGCAGCCCCAGCATTTT	CASSKAAGGEQPQHF
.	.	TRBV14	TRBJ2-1	TGTGCCAGCAGCCGAGTAGAACAGGGTGTGTACAATGAGCAGTTCTTC	CASSRVEQGVYNEQFF
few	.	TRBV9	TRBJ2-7	TGTGCCAGCAGCGTAGCTATGGAGGGGGCGGGCGAGCAGTACTTC	CASSVAMEGAGEQYF
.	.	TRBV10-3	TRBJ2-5	TGTGCCATCAGTGACCCCAAGGGGCGGGGCCAAGAGACCCAGTACTTC	CAISDPKGRGQETQYF
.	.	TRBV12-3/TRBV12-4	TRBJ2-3	TGTGCCAGTACGCCGGACTTAAGACGAGATACGCAGTATTTT	CASTPDLRRDTQYF
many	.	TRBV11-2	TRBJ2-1	TGTGCCAGCAGCATCGGACGAACCTCCTACAATGAGCAGTTCTTC	CASSIGRTSYNEQFF
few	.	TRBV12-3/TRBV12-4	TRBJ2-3	TGTGCCAGCAGTTTACCCCCGATCGGGGGCTCCACAGATACGCAGTATTTT	CASSLPPIGGSTDTQYF
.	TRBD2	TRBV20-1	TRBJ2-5	TGCAGTGCTAGTCCCGCTAGCGGGGGGAACCAAGAGACCCAGTACTTC	CSASPASGGNQETQYF
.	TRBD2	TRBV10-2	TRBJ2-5	TGCGCCAGCAGACTAGCGGGGTTTCAAGAGACCCAGTACTTC	CASRLAGFQETQYF
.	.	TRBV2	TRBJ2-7	TGTGCCAGCAGTCCCCGGACTGATATACGCGAGCAGTACTTC	CASSPRTDIREQYF
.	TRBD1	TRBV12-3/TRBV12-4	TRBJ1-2	TGTGCCAGCAGTTTAGGAGGACAGGGCTATGGCTACACCTTC	CASSLGGQGYGYTF
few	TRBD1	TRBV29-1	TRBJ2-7	TGCAGCGGCCGACAGGGGGGATTTGCCCAGTACTTC	CSGRQGGFAQYF